This T cell receptor (beta chain) is from a study of T cells after yellow fever vaccination. TCRdb re-analysed the 5' RACE reads in MiXCR, keeping a single row per CDR3 protein. The sample shows under 300,000 distinct CDR3 sequences, approximately 6.8% of them seen only once. This CDR3 has 13 residues. V was clipped by 3 bases and J by 7 bases, with 9 bases between them. CDR1 KGHDR and CDR2 SFDVKD come from the germline V gene. Regarding the study as a whole: Most clones from primary vaccination resurfaced after the booster (96% CD4, around 90% CD8). Sorted repertoires could include abundant contaminating clonotypes from bulk cells.

This clonotype was observed many times. Its antigen is not identified. The chain joins TRBV24-1 to TRBJ2-1, with D unclear. The sample here was CD4+ T cells sorted from PBMCs, taken on the day of the yellow fever booster vaccination. The origin of this receptor is a man aged 25 to 40 who received the YFV17D yellow fever vaccine. The CDR3 bases are TGTGCCACCAGTGATCCTTTGGGGAATGAGCAGTTCTTC. Translated: CATSDPLGNEQFF.